This entry lists 30 T cell receptor beta chains sequenced from one sample in a study of radiation and T cells in renal cell carcinoma. Time point defined: blood 4 weeks post-SBRT, at nephrectomy. Specified treatment: 15 Gy SBRT to primary tumor, nephrectomy 4 weeks later. The assay was immunoSEQ multiplex PCR, and TCRdb's table has in-frame clones only and misses some. In the table there are roughly 45,000 clones, roughly 82% of which are singletons. The sample in question was blood, obtained from a patient whose treatment included radiotherapy and nephrectomy. These receptors were collected from a woman aged 70-85 years with renal cell carcinoma.

The chain couples TRBV5-6 to TRBJ2-7; the match to TRBD2 covers 12 bases. This CDR3 is 15 amino acids long. V was pared by 1 base and J by 6 bases, with 5 bases of the junction left unmatched. Per the germline V gene, CDR1 is SGHDT and CDR2 is YYEEEE. CDR3 nucleotide sequence: TGTGCCAGCAGCTTGTCCCTGACTAGCGGGAGCGAGCAGTACTTC. This translates into CASSLSLTSGSEQYF.

The gene calls are TRBV5-6 and TRBJ2-3; D gene uncertain. The V end lost 2 bases, the J end lost 4 bases, and 2 bases lay between the germline ends. Germline lookup yields CDR1 SGHDT and CDR2 YYEEEE. The CDR3 spans 11 residues. The DNA for the CDR3 is TGTGCCAGCAGCTTTGCAGATACGCAGTATTTT. Translation: CASSFADTQYF. The full variable domain, with the rest looked up from reference TRBV5-6 and TRBJ2-3, is DAGVTQSPTHLIKTRGQQVTLRCSPKSGHDTVSWYQQALGQGPQFIFQYYEEEERQRGNFPDRFSGHQFPNYSSELNVNALLLGDSALYLCASSFADTQYFGPGTRLTVL.

This rearrangement joins TRBV29-1 to TRBJ2-2, with 7 nucleotides matching TRBD1. The trim removed 7 bases at V and 0 bases at J, leaving 2 bases unmatched. Germline V lookup: CDR1 SQVTM, CDR2 ANQGSEA. This CDR3 comprises 13 residues. In DNA form, the CDR3 reads TGCAGCGGACAGGGAGCGAACACCGGGGAGCTGTTTTTT. Translating gives CSGQGANTGELFF.

V is TRBV7-8 and J is TRBJ2-4; D gene unclear. Trimming left V 5 bases short and J 2 bases short, with 13 bases between. The CDR3 is 15 residues long. Germline V gene data show CDR1 as SGHVS and CDR2 as FQNEAQ. CDR3 sequence (DNA): TGTGCCAGCAGCCTATCGCTGGGGTCCAAAAACATTCAGTACTTC. Its protein is CASSLSLGSKNIQYF.

The genes are TRBV27 and TRBJ2-3, with a tentative D call TRBD2 (5 bases). The V gene lost 8 bases and the J gene lost 4 bases, with 16 bases spanning the gap. The CDR3 has 14 amino acids. The germline V gene encodes CDR1 MNHEY and CDR2 SMNVEV (reference sequence). CDR3 sequence: CASWRHGNADTQYF. The CDR3, as DNA: TGTGCCAGCTGGCGACACGGGAACGCAGATACGCAGTATTTT.

The chain has TRBV7-6 and TRBJ2-3; 12 nucleotides match TRBD2. The CDR3 is made up of 17 amino acids. Germline-derived CDR1 and CDR2 are SGHVS and FNYEAQ. V shed 5 bases, J shed 6 bases, and the junction held 12 bases outside the gene matches. CDR3 sequence: CASSPTLAGGPGDTQYF. In DNA, the CDR3 is TGTGCCAGCAGCCCAACCCTAGCGGGAGGGCCCGGGGATACGCAGTATTTT. The entire variable domain, with the rest obtained from reference TRBV7-6 and TRBJ2-3, is as follows: GAGVSQSPRYKVTKRGQDVALRCDPISGHVSLYWYRQALGQGPEFLTYFNYEAQQDKSGLPNDRFSAERPEGSISTLTIQRTEQRDSAMYRCASSPTLAGGPGDTQYFGPGTRLTVL.

The V call is TRBV6-1, the J call TRBJ2-1; the D call may be TRBD1 or TRBD2 (5 bases each). Trimming removed 4 bases at V and 4 bases at J, with 11 bases between. This CDR3 is 14 amino acids long. The germline V gene has CDR1 MNHNS and CDR2 SASEGT. CDR3 sequence reads: CASSGGSAYNEQFF. CDR3 in DNA: TGTGCCAGCAGTGGGGGGTCAGCATACAATGAGCAGTTCTTC.

This clone is labeled medium-sized. The gene calls are TRBV30 and TRBJ2-4; TRBD2 might be the D (6 bases). The CDR3 consists of 21 residues. Germline CDR1 and CDR2: GTSNPN and SVGIG (reference sequence). Between the trimmed V and J ends, which lost 2 bases and 2 bases, there was a span of 31 bases. The CDR3 reads CAWSSPPHLFYGSKSKNIQYF. CDR3 in DNA: TGTGCCTGGAGTAGCCCCCCACACCTATTTTACGGGAGTAAGTCCAAAAACATTCAGTACTTC. Full variable domain (remainder filled in from reference TRBV30 and TRBJ2-4): SQTIHQWPATLVQPVGSPLSLECTVEGTSNPNLYWYRQAAGRGLQLLFYSVGIGQISSEVPQNLSASRPQDRQFILSSKKLLLSDSGFYLCAWSSPPHLFYGSKSKNIQYFGAGTRLSVL.

This chain connects TRBV2 to TRBJ2-3; 9 bases agree with TRBD2. The CDR3 has 14 amino acids. Germline V CDR1 and CDR2: SNHLY, FYNNEI. V shed 8 bases, J shed 2 bases, and the junction held 5 bases outside the gene matches. DNA of the CDR3: TGTGCCAGCCGAGCGGGGGGCGTCACAGATACGCAGTATTTT. Its translation: CASRAGGVTDTQYF.

The chain uses TRBV19 and TRBJ1-5; D call uncertain. Looked up from germline, CDR1 is LNHDA and CDR2 is SQIVND (reference sequence). V shed 10 bases and J shed 0 bases, with 13 bases lying between them. The CDR3 length is 14 residues. CDR3 in amino acids: CATLPAGSNQPQHF. The CDR3 DNA sequence: TGTGCCACCCTGCCAGCGGGTAGCAATCAGCCCCAGCATTTT.

The chain is built from TRBV7-8 and TRBJ1-1; D is unresolved. The V and J ends lost 4 bases and 4 bases respectively, with 10 bases between them. Germline lookup yields CDR1 SGHVS and CDR2 FQNEAQ. The CDR3 is 13 residues long. CDR3 DNA: TGTGCCAGCAGCTGGTTCGAGAGCACTGAAGCTTTCTTT. Translating gives CASSWFESTEAFF.

This clone was observed a single time. The J gene is TRBJ1-3, the V gene TRBV29-1, with unresolved D. The V gene lost 1 base and the J gene lost 2 bases, with 6 bases spanning the gap. The CDR3 is 13 residues long. Germline values: CDR1 SQVTM, CDR2 ANQGSEA. CDR3 region: CSVEGGTGNTIYF. The CDR3 DNA is TGCAGCGTTGAAGGGGGTACTGGAAACACCATATATTTT.

This sequence joins TRBV7-3 and TRBJ2-7; no reliable D call. CDR1 and CDR2 from the germline V gene are SGHTA and FQGTGA. V was clipped by 1 base and J by 4 bases, with 8 bases between them. CDR3 length: 13 residues. This chain's CDR3 is CASSLNPSYEQYF. The CDR3 DNA reads as TGTGCCAGCAGCTTAAATCCCTCGTACGAGCAGTACTTC.

The chain joins TRBV6-5 to TRBJ2-1; 10 bases line up with TRBD1. The CDR3 consists of 14 residues. V lost 5 bases, J lost 4 bases, and 2 bases stayed unmatched. CDR1 is MNHEY and CDR2 is SVGAGI in the germline V gene. This chain's CDR3 is CASSGQGGYNEQFF. The CDR3 nucleotides are TGTGCCAGCAGTGGACAGGGGGGTTACAATGAGCAGTTCTTC.

The chain links TRBV29-1 to TRBJ1-2; no definite D call. The CDR3 is made up of 13 amino acids. V gave up 5 bases and J gave up 7 bases, with 17 bases separating them. Germline CDR1 is SQVTM and CDR2 is ANQGSEA. CDR3 protein: CSVSGVGSGGYTF. CDR3 sequence (DNA): TGCAGCGTTTCTGGGGTGGGGAGTGGTGGCTACACCTTC.

This clone is a singleton in its sample. The chain combines TRBV29-1 with TRBJ2-1; no clear D gene. Trimming removed 3 bases from V and 4 bases from J, with 10 bases in between. CDR1 is SQVTM and CDR2 is ANQGSEA in the germline V gene. This CDR3 contains 13 residues. The CDR3: CSVEKTAYNEQFF. DNA of the CDR3: TGCAGCGTTGAGAAAACAGCGTACAATGAGCAGTTCTTC.

The chain couples TRBV10-3 to TRBJ2-5, with 13 bases fitting TRBD2. CDR1 and CDR2 (germline): ENHRY, SYGVKD. This CDR3 has 14 residues. Trimming removed 8 bases from V and 1 base from J; junction bases left unmatched: 1. CDR3 residues: CAIGTSGAQETQYF. The CDR3 coding sequence is TGTGCCATCGGGACTAGCGGGGCCCAAGAGACCCAGTACTTC.

The chain joins TRBV19 to TRBJ2-1, with TRBD2 identical over 10 bases. This CDR3 is 17 amino acids long. The germline V gene encodes CDR1 LNHDA and CDR2 SQIVND (reference sequence). V dropped 5 bases and J dropped 6; count of bases not matched to a gene: 13. The CDR3 nucleotides are TGTGCCAGTAGTTTCCCCGCTAGCGGGGGTCCCCGCAATGAGCAGTTCTTC. The encoded protein is CASSFPASGGPRNEQFF.

This clone is a singleton in its sample. The chain combines TRBV6-1 with TRBJ1-2; D gene ambiguous. V lost 1 base, J lost 8 bases, and 11 bases lay in between. This CDR3 region has 13 residues. Germline-derived CDR1 and CDR2 are MNHNS and SASEGT. The CDR3: CASSEVSSGGYTF. For the CDR3, the DNA is TGTGCCAGCAGTGAAGTTAGCAGTGGAGGCTACACCTTC.

V and J are TRBV9 and TRBJ1-2, with D unclear. The CDR3 sequence is 15 residues long. The ends were cut back, 4 bases at V and 2 bases at J, with 15 bases in the middle. Germline values: CDR1 SGDLS, CDR2 YYNGEE. The CDR3 region has the DNA TGTGCCAGCAGCCCCGGGAAGGCGGTAAACTATGGCTACACCTTC. This codes for CASSPGKAVNYGYTF.

The V and J genes are TRBV11-3 and TRBJ1-1; 9 positions agree with TRBD1. This CDR3 region has 12 residues. V shed 4 bases and J 12 bases; nucleotides not matched to a gene: 6. The germline V gene encodes CDR1 SGHNT and CDR2 YENEEA. The CDR3 here is CASSSGQGTTFF. The CDR3 bases are TGTGCCAGCAGCTCAGGACAGGGGACTACTTTCTTT.

This rearrangement joins TRBV2 to TRBJ2-3, with D perhaps TRBD2 (5 bases). This CDR3 spans 13 amino acids. V was trimmed by 7 bases and J by 1 base, leaving 9 bases between them. CDR1 SNHLY and CDR2 FYNNEI come from the germline V gene. The CDR3 reads CASNGRGTDTQYF. In DNA form, the CDR3 reads TGTGCCAGCAATGGGAGAGGCACAGATACGCAGTATTTT. Complete variable domain (other parts from reference TRBV2 and TRBJ2-3): EPEVTQTPSHQVTQMGQEVILRCVPISNHLYFYWYRQILGQKVEFLVSFYNNEISEKSEIFDDQFSVERPDGSNFTLKIRSTKLEDSAMYFCASNGRGTDTQYFGPGTRLTVL.

The gene calls are TRBV19 and TRBJ1-2; D gene ambiguous. The germline gives CDR1 LNHDA, CDR2 SQIVND (reference sequence). The CDR3 length is 13 residues. Trimming removed 7 bases at V and 2 bases at J, with 11 bases between. CDR3 amino acids: CASKTWQNYGYTF. As DNA, the CDR3 is TGTGCCAGTAAAACCTGGCAGAACTATGGCTACACCTTC. The entire variable domain, with the rest obtained from reference TRBV19 and TRBJ1-2, is as follows: DGGITQSPKYLFRKEGQNVTLSCEQNLNHDAMYWYRQDPGQGLRLIYYSQIVNDFQKGDIAEGYSVSREKKESFPLTVTSAQKNPTAFYLCASKTWQNYGYTFGSGTRLTVV.

CDR3 sequence (DNA): TGTGCCAGTAGTGACCTAGCGCGGGAGACCCAGTACTTC. It codes for CASSDLARETQYF. The V call is TRBV19, the J call TRBJ2-5, with D possibly TRBD2 on 6 matching bases. This CDR3 has 13 amino acids. The germline CDR1 and CDR2 sequences are LNHDA and SQIVND (reference sequence). Trimming stripped 5 bases from V and 5 bases from J, with 12 bases between.

The table lists this clone with a few counts. The chain joins TRBV4-1 to TRBJ1-2; D remains ambiguous. The ends were cut back, 4 bases at V and 2 bases at J, with 11 bases in the middle. Germline loops: CDR1 MGHRA, CDR2 YSYEKL. This CDR3 has 14 residues. The CDR3 bases are TGCGCCAGCAGCCGCCCAGATATCAACTATGGCTACACCTTC. Translated: CASSRPDINYGYTF.

V is TRBV29-1 and J is TRBJ2-7; D is ambiguous. V lost 7 bases and J lost 5, with 21 bases in between. Germline V gives CDR1 SQVTM, CDR2 ANQGSEA. This CDR3 is 14 amino acids long. The chain's CDR3 is CSAMIRALGNEQYF. The CDR3 DNA sequence: TGCAGCGCCATGATTCGGGCCCTCGGAAACGAGCAGTACTTC.

This sequence joins TRBV2 and TRBJ1-5; no reliable D call. Between the trimmed V and J ends, which lost 6 bases and 0 bases, there was a span of 6 bases. CDR1 and CDR2 (germline): SNHLY, FYNNEI. The CDR3 covers 13 residues. This chain's CDR3 is CASRSDSNQPQHF. DNA for the CDR3: TGTGCCAGCAGGTCCGATAGCAATCAGCCCCAGCATTTT.

The rearrangement links TRBV5-4 to TRBJ2-1, with 12 bases identical to TRBD2. This CDR3 has 15 residues. Germline V gene sequence: CDR1 SGHNT, CDR2 YYREEE (reference sequence). The junction had 3 bases not matched to a gene; V was cut back by 4 bases and J by 4 bases. The CDR3 protein is CASSVLAGGYNEQFF. The CDR3 DNA is TGTGCCAGCAGCGTGCTAGCGGGAGGGTACAATGAGCAGTTCTTC.

This clone was seen once. The chain is built from TRBV5-4 and TRBJ2-1; a possible D gene is TRBD2 (6 bases). The germline V gene has CDR1 SGHNT and CDR2 YYREEE (reference sequence). This CDR3 region has 15 residues. V shed 0 bases and J shed 1 base, with 8 bases lying between them. The CDR3 bases are TGTGCCAGCAGCTTGGGCGGGGAGTCCTACAATGAGCAGTTCTTC. This gives the protein CASSLGGESYNEQFF. Together with reference TRBV5-4 and TRBJ2-1, the CDR3 gives the full variable domain: ETGVTQSPTHLIKTRGQQVTLRCSSQSGHNTVSWYQQALGQGPQFIFQYYREEENGRGNFPPRFSGLQFPNYSSELNVNALELDDSALYLCASSLGGESYNEQFFGPGTRLTVL.

The chain joins TRBV27 to TRBJ1-5; no clear D. The CDR3 contains 15 residues. Germline V gene sequence: CDR1 MNHEY, CDR2 SMNVEV (reference sequence). The V end was cut by 6 bases, the J end by 0 bases, with 12 bases between. In DNA form, the CDR3 reads TGTGCCAGCAGGGAGGGAATAGTTAGCAATCAGCCCCAGCATTTT. Its protein is CASREGIVSNQPQHF.